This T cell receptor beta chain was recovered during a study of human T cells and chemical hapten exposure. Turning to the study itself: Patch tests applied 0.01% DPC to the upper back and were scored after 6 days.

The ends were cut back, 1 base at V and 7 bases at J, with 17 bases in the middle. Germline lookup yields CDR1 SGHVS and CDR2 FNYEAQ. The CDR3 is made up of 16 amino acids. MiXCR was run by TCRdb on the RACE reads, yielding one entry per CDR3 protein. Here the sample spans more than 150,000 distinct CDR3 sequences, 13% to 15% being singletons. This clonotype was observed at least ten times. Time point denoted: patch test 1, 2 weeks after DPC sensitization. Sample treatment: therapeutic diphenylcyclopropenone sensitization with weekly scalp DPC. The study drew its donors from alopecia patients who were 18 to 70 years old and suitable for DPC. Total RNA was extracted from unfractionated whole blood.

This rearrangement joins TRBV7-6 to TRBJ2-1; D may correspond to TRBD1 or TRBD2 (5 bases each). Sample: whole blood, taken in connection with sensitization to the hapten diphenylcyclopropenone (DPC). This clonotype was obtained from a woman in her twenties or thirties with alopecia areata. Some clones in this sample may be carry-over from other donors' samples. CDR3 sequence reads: CASSLGGAGNSNEQFF. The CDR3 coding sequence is TGTGCCAGCAGCTTAGGGGGCGCGGGTAACTCGAATGAGCAGTTCTTC.